This record covers a single T cell receptor beta chain. Sequencing was performed with immunoSEQ multiplex PCR; in TCRdb, only in-frame clones are kept and a portion is missing. The top ten hold 5.7% of the sample, which has roughly 80,000 clones, nearly 90% seen once. Trimming took 4 bases from V and 15 from J; bases not matched to a gene: 14. Germline CDR1 reads MGHRA; CDR2 reads YSYEKL. This CDR3 is 15 amino acids long. The sample is drawn from a study of control samples from healthy donors and cancer patients. What was sequenced was blood. This rearrangement joins TRBV4-1 to TRBJ2-3; TRBD2 agrees at 12 bases. This TCR came from a woman between 45 and 65 years old in good health. The CDR3 nucleotides read TGCGCCAGCAGCCGAGGACTAGCGGGGACCATGGGCAGATATTTT. It specifies CASSRGLAGTMGRYF.